The T cell receptor (beta chain) under discussion was sequenced for a study of T cells in Graves' hyperthyroidism and ophthalmopathy. CDR3 length equals 16 residues. V was clipped by 5 bases and J by 0 bases, with 13 bases between them. Germline lookup yields CDR1 SGHDN and CDR2 FVKESK. This clonotype has only a few counts. The CDR3 regions of TCR beta were amplified from RNA transcripts. The primer set for the first-round RT-PCR of the TCR CDR3 was HTBI. Each CDR3 protein is one row after TCRdb ran MiXCR on the multiplex PCR reads. The sample shows 700,000 to 850,000 distinct CDR3 sequences, under 45% of them seen only once.

The J gene is TRBJ1-4, the V gene TRBV14; D not certain. The specimen was blood. The clonotype was recovered from a woman between 40 and 50 years old with Graves' hyperthyroidism. This chain's CDR3 is CASSSLGLATNEKLFF. DNA for the CDR3: TGTGCCAGCAGCTCCTTAGGGCTGGCAACTAATGAAAAACTGTTTTTT.